This T cell receptor (beta chain) was recorded in a study of cytomegalovirus exposure and HLA in healthy donors. Study-wide points: A later analysis linked a missense variant in DCLRE1C to the trimming of TCR beta V and J genes. Donor immune exposure was known only as CMV serostatus. Presence/absence analyses took donor sequencing depth as roughly uniform.

The CDR3 runs 14 residues. Deletions cut 1 base from V and 2 bases from J, with 9 bases between. Germline assignment: CDR1 GTSNPN and CDR2 SVGIG (reference sequence). A note on this clone: Its cognate antigen is unknown. This same CDR3 is encoded by further DNA sequences in the sample.

A multiplex PCR was run with 60 Vbeta primers and 13 Jbeta primers. Clones were read by immunoSEQ multiplex PCR, and TCRdb kept only the in-frame ones, dropping some. The data show fewer than 150,000 clones, roughly three quarters seen once. The TCR comes from a male donor in good health and CMV-seronegative. The chain recombines TRBV30 with TRBJ1-5; no definite D call. Sample: PBMCs. The CDR3 reads CAWSAGQGNQPQHF. The CDR3 coding sequence is TGTGCCTGGAGTGCTGGTCAGGGCAATCAGCCCCAGCATTTT.